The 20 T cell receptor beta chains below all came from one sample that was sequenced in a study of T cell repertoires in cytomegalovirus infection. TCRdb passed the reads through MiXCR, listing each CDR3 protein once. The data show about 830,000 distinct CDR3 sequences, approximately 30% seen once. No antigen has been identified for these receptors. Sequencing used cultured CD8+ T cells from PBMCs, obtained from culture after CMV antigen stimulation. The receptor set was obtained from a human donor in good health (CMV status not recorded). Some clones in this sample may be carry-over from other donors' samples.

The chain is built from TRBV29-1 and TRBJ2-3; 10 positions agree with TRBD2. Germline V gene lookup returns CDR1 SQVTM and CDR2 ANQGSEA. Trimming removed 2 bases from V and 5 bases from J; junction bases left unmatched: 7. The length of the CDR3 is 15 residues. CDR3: CSVEPAGGPGDTQYF. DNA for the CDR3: TGCAGCGTTGAACCAGCGGGGGGGCCGGGAGATACGCAGTATTTT.

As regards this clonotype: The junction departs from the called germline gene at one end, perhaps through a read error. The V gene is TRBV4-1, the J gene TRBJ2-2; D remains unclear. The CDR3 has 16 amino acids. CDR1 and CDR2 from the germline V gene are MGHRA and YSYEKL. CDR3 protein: CASSQDPSQVGGELFF. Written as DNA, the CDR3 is TGTGCCAGCAGCCAAGACCCTAGTCAAGTGGGTGGGGAGCTGTTTTTT.

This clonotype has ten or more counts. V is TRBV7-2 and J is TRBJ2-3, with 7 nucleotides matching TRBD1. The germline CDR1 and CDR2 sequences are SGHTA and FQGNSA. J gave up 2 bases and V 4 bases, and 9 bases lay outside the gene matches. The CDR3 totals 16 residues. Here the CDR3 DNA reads TGTGCCAGCAGCTCAGGGGGACAGACGCACACAGATACGCAGTATTTT. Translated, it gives CASSSGGQTHTDTQYF.

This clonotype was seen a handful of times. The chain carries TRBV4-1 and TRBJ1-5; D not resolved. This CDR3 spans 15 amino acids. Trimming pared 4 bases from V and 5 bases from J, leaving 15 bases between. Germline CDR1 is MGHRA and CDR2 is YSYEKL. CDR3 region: CASSPLRAADQPQHF. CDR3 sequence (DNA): TGCGCCAGCAGCCCTCTTAGAGCAGCGGATCAGCCCCAGCATTTT.

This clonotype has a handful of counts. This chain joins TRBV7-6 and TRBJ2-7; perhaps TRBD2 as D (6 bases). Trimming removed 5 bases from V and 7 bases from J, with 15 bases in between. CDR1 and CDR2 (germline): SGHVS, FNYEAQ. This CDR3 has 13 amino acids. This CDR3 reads CASSPGTPLEQYF. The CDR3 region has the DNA TGTGCCAGCAGCCCTGGGACTCCGTTAGAGCAGTACTTC.

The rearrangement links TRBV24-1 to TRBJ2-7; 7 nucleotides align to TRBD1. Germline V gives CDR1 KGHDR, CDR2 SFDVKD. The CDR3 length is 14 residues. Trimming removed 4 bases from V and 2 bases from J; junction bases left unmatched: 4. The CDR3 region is CATSETGVPYEQYF. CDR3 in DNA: TGTGCCACCAGTGAAACAGGGGTGCCCTACGAGCAGTACTTC.

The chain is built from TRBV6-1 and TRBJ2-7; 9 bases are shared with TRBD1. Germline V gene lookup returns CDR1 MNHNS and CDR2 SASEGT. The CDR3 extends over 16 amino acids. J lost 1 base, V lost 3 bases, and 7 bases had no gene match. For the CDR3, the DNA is TGTGCCAGCAGTGAGGCCGGACAGGGGATTTCCTACGAGCAGTACTTC. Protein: CASSEAGQGISYEQYF.

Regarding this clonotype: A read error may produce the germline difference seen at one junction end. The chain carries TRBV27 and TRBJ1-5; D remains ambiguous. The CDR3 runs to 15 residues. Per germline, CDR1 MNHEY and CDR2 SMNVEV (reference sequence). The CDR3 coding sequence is TGTACCAGCAGTTTATCTGGTATTGGCAATCAGCCCCAGCATTTT. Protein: CTSSLSGIGNQPQHF.

CDR3 loop: CASSRTANYGYTF. The CDR3 bases are TGTGCCAGCAGCCGGACAGCCAACTATGGCTACACCTTC. V is TRBV14 and J is TRBJ1-2, with D perhaps TRBD1 (6 bases). Trimming pared 4 bases from V and 2 bases from J, leaving 8 bases between. The CDR3 length is 13 residues. CDR1 is SGHDN and CDR2 is FVKESK in the germline V gene.

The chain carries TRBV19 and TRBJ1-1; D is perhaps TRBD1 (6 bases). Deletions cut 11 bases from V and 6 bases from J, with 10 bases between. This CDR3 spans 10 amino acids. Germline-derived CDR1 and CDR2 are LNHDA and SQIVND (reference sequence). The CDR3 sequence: CACRGAEAFF. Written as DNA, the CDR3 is TGTGCCTGCAGGGGCGCTGAAGCTTTCTTT.

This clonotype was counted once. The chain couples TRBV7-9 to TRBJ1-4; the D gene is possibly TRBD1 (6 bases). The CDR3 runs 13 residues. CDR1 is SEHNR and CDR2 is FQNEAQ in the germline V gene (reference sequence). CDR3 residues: CVSQQGGDEKLFF. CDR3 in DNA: TGTGTCAGTCAACAGGGTGGCGATGAAAAACTGTTTTTT.

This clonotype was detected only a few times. The CDR3: CASSWTHEQPQHF. Written as DNA, the CDR3 is TGTGCCAGCAGTTGGACCCATGAGCAGCCCCAGCATTTT. The gene calls are TRBV12-3 or TRBV12-4 and TRBJ1-5; no firm D call. This CDR3 region has 13 residues. V was pared by 4 bases and J by 7 bases, with 11 bases between.

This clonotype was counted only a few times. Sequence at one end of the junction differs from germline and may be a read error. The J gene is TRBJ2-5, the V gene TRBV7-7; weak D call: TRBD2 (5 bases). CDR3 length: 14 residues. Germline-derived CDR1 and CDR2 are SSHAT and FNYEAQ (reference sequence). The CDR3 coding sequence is TGTGCTAGCAGCTTTCGGGGAACGCAAGAGACCCAGTACTTC. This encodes CASSFRGTQETQYF.

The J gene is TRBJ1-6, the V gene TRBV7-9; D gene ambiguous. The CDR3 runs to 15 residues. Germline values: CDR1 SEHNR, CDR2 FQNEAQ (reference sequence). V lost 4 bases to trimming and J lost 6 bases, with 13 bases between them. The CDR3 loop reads CASSSPGESNSPLHF. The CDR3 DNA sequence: TGTGCCAGCAGCTCCCCGGGAGAGTCTAATTCACCCCTCCACTTT.

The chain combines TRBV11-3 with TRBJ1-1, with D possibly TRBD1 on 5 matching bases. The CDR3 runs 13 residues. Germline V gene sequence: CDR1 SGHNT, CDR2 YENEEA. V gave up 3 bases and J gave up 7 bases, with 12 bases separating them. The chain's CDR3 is CASSLGVGHEAFF. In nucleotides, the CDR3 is TGTGCCAGCAGCTTGGGGGTTGGACATGAAGCTTTCTTT.

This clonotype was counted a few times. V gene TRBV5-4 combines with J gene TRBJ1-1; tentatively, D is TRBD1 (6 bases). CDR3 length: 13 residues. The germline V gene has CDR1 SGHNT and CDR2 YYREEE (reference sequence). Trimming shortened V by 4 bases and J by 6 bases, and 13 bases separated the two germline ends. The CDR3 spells CASSLHRVSEAFF. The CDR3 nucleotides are TGTGCCAGCAGCCTCCACAGGGTTTCTGAAGCTTTCTTT. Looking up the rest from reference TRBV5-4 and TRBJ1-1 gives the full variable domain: ETGVTQSPTHLIKTRGQQVTLRCSSQSGHNTVSWYQQALGQGPQFIFQYYREEENGRGNFPPRFSGLQFPNYSSELNVNALELDDSALYLCASSLHRVSEAFFGQGTRLTVV.

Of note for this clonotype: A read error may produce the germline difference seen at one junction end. CDR3 sequence reads: CTSSPWEGGNEQFF. The CDR3 DNA follows: TGCACCAGCAGCCCCTGGGAGGGGGGTAATGAGCAGTTCTTC. The V gene is TRBV4-1, the J gene TRBJ2-1, with a tentative D call TRBD2 (7 bases). Germline CDR1 and CDR2: MGHRA and YSYEKL. The CDR3 has 14 residues.

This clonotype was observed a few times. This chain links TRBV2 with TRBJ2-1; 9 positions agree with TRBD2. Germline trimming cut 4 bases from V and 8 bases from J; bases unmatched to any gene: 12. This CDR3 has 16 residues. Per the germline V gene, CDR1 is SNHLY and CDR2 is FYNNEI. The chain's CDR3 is CASSGRLAATGDEQFF. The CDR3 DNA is TGTGCCAGCAGTGGCCGACTAGCGGCAACGGGAGATGAGCAGTTCTTC.

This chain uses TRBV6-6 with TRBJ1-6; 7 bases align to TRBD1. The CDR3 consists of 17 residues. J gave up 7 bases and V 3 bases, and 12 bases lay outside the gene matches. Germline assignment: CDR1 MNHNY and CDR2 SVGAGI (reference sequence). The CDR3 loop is CASSYLIGGAWNSPLHF. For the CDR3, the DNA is TGTGCCAGCAGTTATCTGATAGGGGGCGCTTGGAATTCACCCCTCCACTTT.

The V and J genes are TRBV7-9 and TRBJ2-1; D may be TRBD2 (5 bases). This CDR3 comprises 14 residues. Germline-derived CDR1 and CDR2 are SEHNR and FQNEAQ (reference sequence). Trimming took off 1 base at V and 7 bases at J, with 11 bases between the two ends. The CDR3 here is CASSLGLGVNEQFF. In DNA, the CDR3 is TGTGCCAGCAGCTTAGGCTTGGGAGTGAATGAGCAGTTCTTC.